This entry lists 4 T cell receptor beta chains sequenced from one sample in a study of radiotherapy plus CTLA-4 blockade in lung cancer. Repertoires were generated with immunoSEQ multiplex PCR, while TCRdb's copy carries only in-frame clones and drops some. The repertoire holds roughly 71,000 clones, with more than 75% as singletons. The sequences come from peripheral blood, collected from a patient treated with radiotherapy plus ipilimumab. Receptors originate from a human donor with non-small cell lung cancer who had a complete response to radiotherapy plus ipilimumab.

This clone was seen more than once but under ten times. The CDR3 sequence: CASSYSLPNTGELFF. In DNA form, the CDR3 reads TGTGCCAGCAGTTACTCACTACCCAACACCGGGGAGCTGTTTTTT. J is TRBJ2-2 and V is TRBV6-5; no clear D gene. CDR1 is MNHEY and CDR2 is SVGAGI in the germline V gene. CDR3 length equals 15 residues. Trimming took 0 bases from V and 2 from J, leaving 7 bases between them.

This clone was seen only once. The V and J genes are TRBV6-5 and TRBJ1-2, with a weak D call TRBD1 (5 bases). CDR1 MNHEY and CDR2 SVGAGI come from the germline V gene. V lost 2 bases, J lost 8 bases, and 12 bases lay in between. The CDR3 contains 13 residues. The CDR3 region is CASSYQGGRGYTF. The DNA of the CDR3 is TGTGCCAGCAGTTACCAGGGCGGTCGCGGCTACACCTTC.

This chain links TRBV27 with TRBJ2-7; 7 bases line up with TRBD1. The CDR3 has 14 residues. Germline values: CDR1 MNHEY, CDR2 SMNVEV (reference sequence). Unmatched junction bases numbered 5, after V lost 3 bases and J lost 3 bases. The CDR3 region is CASSFRQGHYEQYF. The CDR3 coding sequence is TGTGCCAGCAGTTTTCGACAGGGCCACTACGAGCAGTACTTC.

The CDR3 spells CASSSGTELGNQPQHF. The CDR3 nucleotides are TGTGCCAGCAGCTCCGGCACGGAGTTAGGCAATCAGCCCCAGCATTTT. This sequence joins TRBV7-8 and TRBJ1-5; D unresolved. The germline CDR1 and CDR2 sequences are SGHVS and FQNEAQ. Deletions cut 4 bases from V and 2 bases from J, with 15 bases between. There are 16 residues in the CDR3.